This T cell receptor (beta chain) was recovered during a study of blood T cell repertoires in COVID-19 (dated by TCRdb to 2020 to 2021). As for the study more broadly: Samples covering the acute and convalescent phases of COVID-19 were provided by collaborators in the United States, Italy and Spain. The repertoires were released in a freely available public database intended as a resource for research on the immune response to SARS-CoV-2. The material from the prospective study consisted of cDNA or gDNA derived from T cells, B-cell-depleted T cells, or PBMCs. Where HLA class I and class II types were available, the types were taken from metadata supplied by the sample provider, not from assay-based typing. Sample metadata almost always included a de-identified subject ID, COVID-19 status, age in years and sex. Samples were obtained from the ongoing ImmuneRACE study (first 160 participants) and from 1,000 to 1,500 subjects provided by 6 global collaborators. Deeply sampled blood TCRbeta repertoires from subjects exposed to, actively infected with, or recovered from COVID-19 were included in the dataset. Broad study findings and their caveats: The amount of clinical and demographic metadata varied by source and participant and was provided uncurated.

This clone appeared a few times. Its binding antigen is unknown. No clone much larger than this one lies a single base away; base qualities are absent. TCRbeta CDR3 regions were amplified from genomic DNA by means of the immunoSEQ Assay, a bias-controlled multiplex PCR. Per the original workflow: Nucleated cell counts per sample were estimated from amplification of reference gene primers within the assay. Sequence reads were collapsed and filtered to measure the absolute abundance of every unique TCRbeta CDR3 rearrangement. For each sample, productive Simpson clonality was calculated by taking the square root of Simpson's diversity index across productive rearrangements. Here the immuneACCESS table is served through TCRdb, limited to in-frame sequences with V and J called. Missing clones are a known gap in these copies; in checked studies unresolved V genes cover under half, and the rest lacks a known reason. V and J calls plus clone size are reproduced from that table; the DNA served to infer D and trimming. The sample contains roughly 7,800 clones, 80% to 90% of them found a single time. The top ten constitute more than 6.5% of the sample.

The CDR3 goes from the cysteine to the phenylalanine over 15 residues. CDR3 DNA is the only sequence kept; it has 45 bases, read in frame from the first base. Trimming costs V 0 bases and J 6 bases, and their ends lie 12 bases apart. Taken from the germline V gene, the CDR1 and CDR2 loops are LGHNA and YSLEER. Each collaborating institution followed its own protocols to collect whole blood in K2EDTA tubes. For TCRbeta analysis, collaborator samples were shipped as frozen whole blood, as isolated PBMCs, or as DNA extracted from either sample type. The chain is encoded by TRBV4-3 joined to TRBJ2-1, with the D gene uncertain. The sequenced sample was peripheral blood. This clonotype was obtained from a woman aged 50 to 65 with active or convalescent COVID-19. The CDR3 has the sequence CASSQELSVSNEQFF. The nucleotides are TGCGCCAGCAGCCAAGAACTAAGCGTTTCCAATGAGCAGTTCTTC.